This T cell receptor beta chain was found in a study of blood T cell repertoires in COVID-19. Study summary: Some COVID-19 samples were acute and others convalescent; all came from the United States, Italy and Spain. T cells, B-cell-depleted T cells, or PBMCs provided the cDNA or gDNA that served as material.

In the authors' workflow: For nucleated cells, counts were estimated from reference gene primer amplification. Profiled with immunoSEQ multiplex PCR; TCRdb holds only in-frame clones, not every one. V and J calls and clone size come straight from that table; D and trimming were deduced from the DNA. This table holds hundreds of thousands of clones, roughly 90% found once. The sample comprised peripheral blood. This receptor was identified in a man aged 60-69 years who had recovered from COVID-19.

The DNA for the CDR3 is TGTGCCAGCAGCTTACCGGGACAAGTTAACTATGGCTACACCTTC. Residues: CASSLPGQVNYGYTF. J is TRBJ1-2 and V is TRBV5-6; TRBD1 is a possible D gene (6 bases). This CDR3 has 15 residues. Trimming took off 2 bases at V and 1 base at J, with 12 bases between the two ends. In germline, CDR1 is SGHDT, CDR2 YYEEEE.